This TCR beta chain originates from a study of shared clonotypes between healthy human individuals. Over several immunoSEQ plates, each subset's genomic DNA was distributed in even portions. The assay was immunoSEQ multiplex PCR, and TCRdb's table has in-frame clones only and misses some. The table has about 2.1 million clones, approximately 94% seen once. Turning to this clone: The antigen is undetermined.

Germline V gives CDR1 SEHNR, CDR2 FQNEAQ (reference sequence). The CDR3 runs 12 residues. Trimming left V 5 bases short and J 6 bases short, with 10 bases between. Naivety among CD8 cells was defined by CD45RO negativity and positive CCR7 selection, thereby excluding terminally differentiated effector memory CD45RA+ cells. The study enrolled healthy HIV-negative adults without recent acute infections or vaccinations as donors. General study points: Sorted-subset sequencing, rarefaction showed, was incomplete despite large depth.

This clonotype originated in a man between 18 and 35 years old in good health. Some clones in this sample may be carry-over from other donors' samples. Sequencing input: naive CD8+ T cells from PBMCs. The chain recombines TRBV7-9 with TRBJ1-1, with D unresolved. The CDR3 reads CASSPDLSEAFF. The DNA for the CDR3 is TGTGCCAGCAGCCCGGATCTTTCTGAAGCTTTCTTT. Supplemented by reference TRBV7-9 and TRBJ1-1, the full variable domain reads DTGVSQNPRHKITKRGQNVTFRCDPISEHNRLYWYRQTLGQGPEFLTYFQNEAQLEKSRLLSDRFSAERPKGSFSTLEIQRTEQGDSAMYLCASSPDLSEAFFGQGTRLTVV.